Presented here are 19 T cell receptor beta chains from one specimen sequenced in a study of cytomegalovirus exposure and HLA in healthy donors (dated by TCRdb to about 2017). Library preparation used the immunoSEQ multiplex PCR assay. A mixture of 60 forward primers for TCR Vbeta segments and 13 reverse primers for TCR Jbeta segments was used in the multiplex PCR. TCRdb's version of the immuneACCESS table is confined to in-frame rearrangements and falls short of the full clone set. An unresolved V gene accounts for under half of the shortfall where checked; the remainder is of unknown origin. The table for this sample lists some 66,000 clones; about 80% of them were counted only once. Around 7.6% of the sample is in the top ten clones. Sequencing was carried out using PBMCs. These receptor sequences come from a man in his fifties or sixties in good health and CMV-seropositive.

The chain is built from TRBV7-9 and TRBJ2-1, with D possibly matching TRBD2 (6 bases). V lost 5 bases and J lost 2, with 10 bases in between. The CDR3 has 14 amino acids. CDR1 and CDR2 (germline): SEHNR, FQNEAQ (reference sequence). The CDR3 sequence is CASSTRLAYNEQFF. In DNA, the CDR3 is TGTGCCAGCAGCACCCGACTAGCCTACAATGAGCAGTTCTTC. Complete variable domain (other parts from reference TRBV7-9 and TRBJ2-1): DTGVSQNPRHKITKRGQNVTFRCDPISEHNRLYWYRQTLGQGPEFLTYFQNEAQLEKSRLLSDRFSAERPKGSFSTLEIQRTEQGDSAMYLCASSTRLAYNEQFFGPGTRLTVL.

This chain joins TRBV18 and TRBJ2-3, with 9 bases matching TRBD2. The CDR3 contains 17 residues. After removal of 6 bases from V and 0 bases from J, the junction contained 10 bases not matched to a gene. Germline V CDR1 and CDR2: KGHSH, LQKENI. CDR3 DNA sequence: TGTGCCAGCTCTCCTCTACGAGCGGGGGGAAGCACAGATACGCAGTATTTT. It specifies CASSPLRAGGSTDTQYF.

The chain recombines TRBV7-8 with TRBJ1-1; tentatively, D is TRBD1 (6 bases). The CDR3 has 14 amino acids. Trimming left V 2 bases short and J 5 bases short, with 12 bases between. Germline lookup yields CDR1 SGHVS and CDR2 FQNEAQ. Here the CDR3 reads CASSLQGIWTEAFF. CDR3 coding DNA: TGTGCCAGCAGCTTACAGGGGATATGGACTGAAGCTTTCTTT.

The J gene is TRBJ1-5, the V gene TRBV2; D is unresolved. The germline CDR1 and CDR2 sequences are SNHLY and FYNNEI. The CDR3 spans 16 residues. Trimming took 4 bases from V and 4 from J, leaving 17 bases between them. In nucleotides, the CDR3 is TGTGCCAGCAGTGCGTTCGGAGGAGAGGGTAATCAGCCCCAGCATTTT. This translates into CASSAFGGEGNQPQHF.

V and J are TRBV5-1 and TRBJ1-2; 7 nucleotides line up with TRBD1. The CDR3 totals 13 residues. V shed 4 bases and J 5 bases; nucleotides not matched to a gene: 5. CDR1 is SGHRS and CDR2 is YFSETQ in the germline V gene. The CDR3 loop reads CASSPRDRYGYTF. CDR3 coding DNA: TGCGCCAGCAGCCCGCGGGACAGATATGGCTACACCTTC.

V usage is TRBV11-3 and J usage is TRBJ1-3; weak D call: TRBD1 (5 bases). The CDR3 is 15 amino acids. V dropped 5 bases and J dropped 0 bases, with 11 bases sitting between them. Germline V CDR1 and CDR2: SGHNT, YENEEA. Here the CDR3 reads CASSLQANSGNTIYF. DNA of the CDR3: TGTGCCAGCAGCCTACAGGCAAACTCTGGAAACACCATATATTTT.

V usage is TRBV29-1 and J usage is TRBJ2-3, with 16 bases lining up with TRBD2. The CDR3 runs to 19 residues. Looked up from germline, CDR1 is SQVTM and CDR2 is ANQGSEA. The V and J ends lost 1 base and 6 bases, in that order; junction bases with no gene match: 13. The CDR3 bases are TGCAGCGTTGAAGGAACAACCGGGACTAGCGGGGGGGCTATCGATACGCAGTATTTT. It is translated as CSVEGTTGTSGGAIDTQYF.

V and J are TRBV10-1 and TRBJ2-7; 8 bases are shared with TRBD1. The junction had 7 bases not matched to a gene; V was cut back by 6 bases and J by 0 bases. The CDR3 runs 15 residues. CDR1 and CDR2 (germline): WNHNN, SYGVQD (reference sequence). The CDR3 sequence: CASSDRTGNSYEQYF. CDR3 DNA: TGCGCCAGCAGCGATAGGACAGGGAACTCCTACGAGCAGTACTTC.

This chain uses TRBV7-2 with TRBJ2-7; 7 nucleotides align to TRBD1. CDR1 is SGHTA and CDR2 is FQGNSA in the germline V gene. The V and J ends lost 4 bases and 4 bases, in that order; junction bases with no gene match: 7. This CDR3 region has 14 residues. CDR3 amino acids: CASSSKGAVYEQYF. CDR3 bases: TGTGCCAGCAGCTCTAAGGGGGCTGTTTACGAGCAGTACTTC. Combining the CDR3 with reference TRBV7-2 and TRBJ2-7 gives the whole variable domain GAGVSQSPSNKVTEKGKDVELRCDPISGHTALYWYRQSLGQGLEFLIYFQGNSAPDKSGLPSDRFSAERTGGSVSTLTIQRTQQEDSAVYLCASSSKGAVYEQYFGPGTRLTVT.

The chain joins TRBV29-1 to TRBJ2-7, with 11 positions matching TRBD1. The ends lost 5 bases at V and 6 bases at J; junction bases unmatched: 9. In germline, CDR1 is SQVTM, CDR2 ANQGSEA. The CDR3 consists of 14 residues. The CDR3 DNA is TGCAGCGTTCTAACCGGGACAGGGGGTAGCGAGCAGTACTTC. Translating gives CSVLTGTGGSEQYF.

V gene TRBV10-3 combines with J gene TRBJ1-6; 8 bases are shared with TRBD1. Germline V gene data show CDR1 as ENHRY and CDR2 as SYGVKD. CDR3 length equals 14 residues. Trimming cost V 7 bases and J 9 bases; bases outside gene matches: 8. The CDR3, as DNA: TGTGCCATCAACGAAGGACAGGGTCCTTCACCCCTCCACTTT. The encoded protein is CAINEGQGPSPLHF.

Only a few counts were recorded for this clone. The V and J genes are TRBV2 and TRBJ1-1; 9 bases align to TRBD1. V gave up 8 bases and J gave up 6 bases; unmatched junction bases: 7. Germline V gives CDR1 SNHLY, CDR2 FYNNEI. The CDR3 is 13 residues long. In nucleotides, the CDR3 is TGTGCCAGCGGGGGACAGGGAAGGGCTGAAGCTTTCTTT. As protein: CASGGQGRAEAFF.

J is TRBJ2-1 and V is TRBV11-2; the D is unclear. The V end was cut by 0 bases, the J end by 3 bases, with 9 bases between. Germline CDR1 and CDR2: SGHAT and FQNNGV. This CDR3 is 15 amino acids long. CDR3 DNA sequence: TGTGCCAGCAGCTTAGAGGGCTCTTTCTACAATGAGCAGTTCTTC. It encodes CASSLEGSFYNEQFF.

The table lists this clone with a count of one. The J gene is TRBJ2-3, the V gene TRBV5-1; 9 nucleotides align to TRBD2. Germline trimming cut 3 bases from V and 7 bases from J; bases unmatched to any gene: 15. From germline, CDR1 is SGHRS and CDR2 YFSETQ. This CDR3 comprises 17 residues. CDR3 DNA sequence: TGCGCCAGCAGCTCCGGGACTAGCATCTCCCCTGGGAATACGCAGTATTTT. This gives the protein CASSSGTSISPGNTQYF.

The rearrangement uses TRBV4-1 and TRBJ2-5, with 8 bases aligning to TRBD2. This CDR3 has 15 amino acids. CDR1 and CDR2 (germline): MGHRA, YSYEKL. V was clipped by 5 bases and J by 5 bases; unmatched bases: 10. The CDR3 DNA follows: TGCGCCAGCAGCGATAGCGGGATGAGGCGGGAGACCCAGTACTTC. This sequence encodes CASSDSGMRRETQYF.

The V gene is TRBV6-1, the J gene TRBJ1-2; unclear D gene. The germline gives CDR1 MNHNS, CDR2 SASEGT. The CDR3 loop spans 12 amino acids. V gave up 4 bases and J gave up 3 bases, with 6 bases separating them. The CDR3 DNA follows: TGTGCCAGCAGTGTAACTTACTATGGCTACACCTTC. Protein: CASSVTYYGYTF.

V usage is TRBV5-4 and J usage is TRBJ2-7; D not certain. Germline V CDR1 and CDR2: SGHNT, YYREEE (reference sequence). V was shortened by 0 bases and J by 6 bases, with 10 bases between the two germline ends. This CDR3 region has 13 residues. CDR3 DNA: TGTGCCAGCAGCTTGGACCAGGCGAGCGAGCAGTACTTC. It translates to CASSLDQASEQYF.

The J gene is TRBJ2-3, the V gene TRBV6-1; 8 nucleotides align to TRBD1. V lost 7 bases to trimming and J lost 4 bases; unmatched junction nucleotides: 10. Germline CDR1 MNHNS, CDR2 SASEGT. The CDR3 spans 15 residues. The DNA for the CDR3 is TGTGCCAGCACCCCCCGGGCAGGGGGCGCAGATACGCAGTATTTT. Its protein product is CASTPRAGGADTQYF.

The rearrangement joins TRBV5-5 to TRBJ2-6, with D possibly TRBD1 on 6 matching bases. The germline V gene has CDR1 SGHKS and CDR2 YYEKEE (reference sequence). V was shortened by 2 bases and J by 0 bases, with 12 bases between the two germline ends. The CDR3 spans 17 residues. DNA for the CDR3: TGTGCCAGCAGCTTCAAAAGACAGGTCTCTGGGGCCAACGTCCTGACTTTC. This encodes CASSFKRQVSGANVLTF.